This T cell receptor (beta chain) was recovered during a study of blood T cell repertoires in COVID-19. The wider study: T cells, B-cell-depleted T cells, or PBMCs supplied cDNA or gDNA.

The germline V and J ends were trimmed by 0 bases and 7 bases, with 15 bases remaining between them. Germline V gene sequence: CDR1 LGHNA, CDR2 YSLEER. The CDR3 extends over 16 amino acids. The protocol was immunoSEQ multiplex PCR, while the TCRdb copy is restricted to in-frame clones and leaves out a portion. The table records roughly 280,000 clones, 80% to 90% of them present only once. Input material: peripheral blood. This TCR was sampled from a man in his 60s with acute or convalescent COVID-19. V usage is TRBV4-3 and J usage is TRBJ2-2, with D possibly TRBD2 on 5 matching bases. This chain's CDR3 is CASSQDRASFGGELFF. The CDR3 nucleotides are TGCGCCAGCAGCCAAGATAGGGCTAGCTTTGGCGGGGAGCTGTTTTTT.